These T cell receptor beta chains were read from a single sample in a study of radiotherapy plus CTLA-4 blockade in lung cancer. Profiling relied on immunoSEQ multiplex PCR, and the TCRdb table lists in-frame clones only, not all of them. Counted here are tens of thousands of clones, approximately 78% occurring once; the ten biggest clones make up roughly 25%. The source material was peripheral blood, sampled from a patient treated with radiotherapy plus ipilimumab. Every receptor here comes from a human donor with non-small cell lung cancer that progressed on radiotherapy plus ipilimumab. Each CDR3 is given with its conserved first and last residue. D genes are given only for firm matches. Part of the rows lack a size; the others show once, few, many or a class for expanded clones.

-	-	TRBV7-6	TRBJ1-2	CASSLAPSNYGYTF	TGTGCCAGCAGCCTGGCCCCCAGTAACTATGGCTACACCTTC
once	-	TRBV7-3	TRBJ1-1	CASKLQEINTEAFF	TGTGCCAGCAAGCTACAGGAGATAAACACTGAAGCTTTCTTT
-	-	TRBV19	TRBJ1-1	CASWRPGLNTEAFF	TGTGCCAGTTGGAGGCCAGGCTTGAACACTGAAGCTTTCTTT
few	-	TRBV18	TRBJ1-2	CASSPREFNYGYTF	TGTGCCAGCTCACCGAGGGAGTTTAACTATGGCTACACCTTC
-	-	TRBV4-1	TRBJ1-2	CASSQDPQNYGYTF	TGCGCCAGCAGCCAAGATCCACAGAACTATGGCTACACCTTC
-	TRBD1	TRBV6-1	TRBJ1-5	CASTTGNNQPQHF	TGTGCCAGTACGACAGGGAACAATCAGCCCCAGCATTTT
-	TRBD2	TRBV7-3	TRBJ2-1	CASSLRPSGGANEQFF	TGTGCCAGCAGCTTACGCCCTAGCGGGGGGGCTAATGAGCAGTTCTTC
-	-	TRBV10-1	TRBJ1-4	CASSEGGEKLFF	TGCGCCAGCAGTGAAGGAGGCGAAAAACTGTTTTTT
-	-	TRBV6-6	TRBJ1-2	CASSHEPQSYGYTF	TGTGCCAGCAGCCACGAACCTCAGTCCTATGGCTACACCTTC
-	TRBD1	TRBV7-3	TRBJ2-3	CASSSGQSTDTQYF	TGTGCCAGCAGCTCGGGACAGAGCACAGATACGCAGTATTTT
-	TRBD1	TRBV5-1	TRBJ1-5	CASSPGTGIQPQHF	TGCGCCAGCAGTCCCGGGACAGGGATTCAGCCCCAGCATTTT